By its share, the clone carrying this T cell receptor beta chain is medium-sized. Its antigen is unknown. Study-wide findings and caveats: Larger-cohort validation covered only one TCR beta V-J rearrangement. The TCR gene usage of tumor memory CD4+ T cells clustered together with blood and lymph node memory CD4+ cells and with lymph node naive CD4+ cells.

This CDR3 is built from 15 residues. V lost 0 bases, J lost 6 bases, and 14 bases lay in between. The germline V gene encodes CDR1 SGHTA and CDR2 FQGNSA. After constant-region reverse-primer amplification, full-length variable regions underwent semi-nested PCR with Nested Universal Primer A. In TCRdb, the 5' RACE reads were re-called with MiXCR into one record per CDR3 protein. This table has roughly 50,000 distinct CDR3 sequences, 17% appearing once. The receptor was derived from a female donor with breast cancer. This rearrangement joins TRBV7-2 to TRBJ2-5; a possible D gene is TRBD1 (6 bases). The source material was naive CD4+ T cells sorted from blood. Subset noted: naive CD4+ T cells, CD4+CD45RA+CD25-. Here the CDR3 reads CASSLAWQGLKTQYF. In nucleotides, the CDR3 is TGTGCCAGCAGCTTAGCGTGGCAGGGGCTTAAGACCCAGTACTTC.